One and the same sample provided the 10 T cell receptor beta chains below, sequenced in a study of blood T cell repertoires in COVID-19. Some clones are missing from TCRdb's copy, which holds only in-frame ones; the method was immunoSEQ multiplex PCR. The sample contains more than 200,000 clones, roughly four fifths of which appear only once. Sequencing was carried out using peripheral blood. Receptor source: a man in his forties or fifties with active or convalescent COVID-19.

V and J are TRBV5-1 and TRBJ1-5; D call uncertain. CDR1 is SGHRS and CDR2 is YFSETQ in the germline V gene. V was clipped by 2 bases and J by 1 base, with 10 bases between them. This CDR3 spans 15 amino acids. This CDR3 reads CASSFSGISNQPQHF. The CDR3 bases are TGCGCCAGCAGCTTTTCAGGAATCAGCAATCAGCCCCAGCATTTT.

The rearrangement links TRBV7-2 to TRBJ2-1, with D perhaps TRBD2 (5 bases). Germline values: CDR1 SGHTA, CDR2 FQGNSA. V gave up 0 bases and J gave up 8 bases, with 14 bases separating them. The CDR3 is 15 amino acids. CDR3 DNA sequence: TGTGCCAGCAGCTTAGCCCCCCGGGGATTGGATGAGCAGTTCTTC. Its translation: CASSLAPRGLDEQFF.

The chain recombines TRBV7-9 with TRBJ1-2, with TRBD1 matching 9 bases. CDR1 is SEHNR, CDR2 FQNEAQ, per germline (reference sequence). The CDR3 has 13 residues. V dropped 3 bases and J dropped 6; count of bases not matched to a gene: 2. The CDR3 DNA sequence: TGTGCCAGCAGCTTCGGGACAGGGAATGGCTACACCTTC. The encoded protein is CASSFGTGNGYTF.

CDR3 DNA sequence: TGTGCCAGCAGGGAACCGACAGGGGGCCTTGATACGCAGTATTTT. Its translation: CASREPTGGLDTQYF. This chain connects TRBV2 to TRBJ2-3, with 10 bases fitting TRBD1. V lost 6 bases and J lost 6; bases outside the gene matches: 9. CDR1 SNHLY and CDR2 FYNNEI come from the germline V gene. The CDR3 consists of 15 residues.

The chain links TRBV10-3 to TRBJ1-1, with TRBD1 matching 12 bases. The CDR3 is 14 amino acids. Germline V gives CDR1 ENHRY, CDR2 SYGVKD. V shed 2 bases, J shed 7 bases, and the junction held 2 bases outside the gene matches. CDR3 sequence reads: CAISEGTGGVEAFF. The DNA of the CDR3 is TGTGCCATCAGTGAGGGGACAGGGGGCGTTGAAGCTTTCTTT.

This clone came up once. The V call is TRBV19, the J call TRBJ2-1, with TRBD2 matching 9 bases. Trimming removed 1 base from V and 5 bases from J; junction bases left unmatched: 3. Looked up from germline, CDR1 is LNHDA and CDR2 is SQIVND (reference sequence). The CDR3 sequence is 15 residues long. The CDR3 coding sequence is TGTGCCAGTAGTATAGGTGCGGGGGGGCACAATGAGCAGTTCTTC. Protein: CASSIGAGGHNEQFF.

This chain connects TRBV3-1 (or the pseudogene TRBV3-2) to TRBJ1-6, with D tentatively TRBD1 (5 bases). Trimming left V 4 bases short and J 0 bases short, with 19 bases between. The CDR3 covers 19 residues. Germline V CDR1 and CDR2: LGHDT, YNNKEL (reference sequence). CDR3: CASSPSGREGSSYNSPLHF. Written as DNA, the CDR3 is TGTGCCAGCAGCCCGTCAGGGAGGGAGGGGAGCTCCTATAATTCACCCCTCCACTTT.

Here the CDR3 DNA reads TGCGCCAGCAGCGTCGGGACAGGGGCCTTGAACACTGAAGCTTTCTTT. Its protein product is CASSVGTGALNTEAFF. The chain uses TRBV5-1 and TRBJ1-1; TRBD1 aligns across 10 bases. The CDR3 extends over 16 amino acids. The trim removed 4 bases at V and 0 bases at J, leaving 6 bases unmatched. CDR1 is SGHRS, CDR2 YFSETQ, per germline.

The chain is built from TRBV30 and TRBJ1-1; D remains ambiguous. The CDR3 is 13 residues long. Germline assignment: CDR1 GTSNPN and CDR2 SVGIG (reference sequence). V lost 3 bases and J lost 1, with 9 bases in between. The CDR3 here is CAWSRLTNTEAFF. In DNA form, the CDR3 reads TGTGCCTGGAGCCGACTGACGAACACTGAAGCTTTCTTT.

The chain combines TRBV2 with TRBJ1-1, with TRBD1 matching over 9 bases. The CDR3 extends over 15 amino acids. Germline V lookup: CDR1 SNHLY, CDR2 FYNNEI. The J segment lost 6 bases and the V segment lost 1 base, leaving 6 bases of the junction unmatched. The CDR3 DNA follows: TGTGCCAGCAGTGAAGAAAGGGGACAGGGCGCTGAAGCTTTCTTT. It yields the protein CASSEERGQGAEAFF.